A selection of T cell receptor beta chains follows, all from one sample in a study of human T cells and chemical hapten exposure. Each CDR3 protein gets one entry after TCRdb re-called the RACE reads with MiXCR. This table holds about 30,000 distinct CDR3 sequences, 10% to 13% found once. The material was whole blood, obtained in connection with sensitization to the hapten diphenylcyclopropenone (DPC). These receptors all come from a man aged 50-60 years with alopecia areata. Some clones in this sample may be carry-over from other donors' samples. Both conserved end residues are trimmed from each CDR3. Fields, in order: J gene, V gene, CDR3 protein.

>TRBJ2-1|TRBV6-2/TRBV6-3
ASSYSASGRAKF
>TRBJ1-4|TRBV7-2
ASSLGGPSEKLF
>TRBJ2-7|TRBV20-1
SAPTSSSYEQY
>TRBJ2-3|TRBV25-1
ASAGTSGSGSDTQY
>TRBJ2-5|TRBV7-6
ASSLLKETQY
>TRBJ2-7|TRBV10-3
AISESSRDEQY
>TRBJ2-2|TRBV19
ATATSWDTGELF
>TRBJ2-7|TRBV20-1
SARDLASGRTTYEQY
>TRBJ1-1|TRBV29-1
SVQGYGSEAF
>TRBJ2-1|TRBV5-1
ASSLQGYNEQF
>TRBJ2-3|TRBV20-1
SAPGGGSNTQY
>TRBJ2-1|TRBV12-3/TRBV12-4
ASSTSGSYNEQF
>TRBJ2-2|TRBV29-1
SVRTGTGGELF
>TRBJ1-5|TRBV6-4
ASSDQGGRQPQH
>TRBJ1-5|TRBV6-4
ASIQRGRQIGSNQPQH
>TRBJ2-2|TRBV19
ASSMWNAVATGELF
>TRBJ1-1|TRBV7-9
ASSLHGKNTEAF